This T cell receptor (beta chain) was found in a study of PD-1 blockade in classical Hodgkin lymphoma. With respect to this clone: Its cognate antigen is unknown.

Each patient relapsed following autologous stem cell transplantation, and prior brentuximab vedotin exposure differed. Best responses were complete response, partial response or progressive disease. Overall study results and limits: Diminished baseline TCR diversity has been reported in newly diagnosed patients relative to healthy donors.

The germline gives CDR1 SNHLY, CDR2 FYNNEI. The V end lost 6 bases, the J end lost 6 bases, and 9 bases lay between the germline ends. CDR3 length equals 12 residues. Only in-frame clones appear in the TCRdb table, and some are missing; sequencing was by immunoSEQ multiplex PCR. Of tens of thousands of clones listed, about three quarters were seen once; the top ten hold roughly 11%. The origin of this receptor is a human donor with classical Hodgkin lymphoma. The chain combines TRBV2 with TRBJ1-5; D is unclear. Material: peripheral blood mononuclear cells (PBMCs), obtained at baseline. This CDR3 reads CASRGMAQPQHF. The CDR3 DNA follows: TGTGCCAGCAGGGGAATGGCTCAGCCCCAGCATTTT.